One and the same sample provided the 10 T cell receptor beta chains below, sequenced in a study of post-analysis software for immune sequencing data. General observations from the study: Roughly five TRBV segments were more frequent in patients than controls; TRBV5-6, TRBV5-1 and TRBV20-1 belonged to this group.

Each TCR beta cDNA library carried unique molecular identifiers. Each CDR3 protein is one row after TCRdb ran MiXCR on the PCR reads. The sample holds over 300,000 distinct CDR3 sequences, around a third seen once. These receptors' antigens are unknown. The source material was blood. The receptors stem from a girl between 5 and 17 years old with multiple sclerosis.

A few counts support this clonotype. The genes are TRBV29-1 and TRBJ2-7; 12 positions match TRBD1. The CDR3 is 13 amino acids. The germline V gene has CDR1 SQVTM and CDR2 ANQGSEA. The V segment lost 5 bases and the J segment 6 bases; nucleotides outside the gene matches: 5. The CDR3 nucleotides read TGCAGCGTTACCGGGACAGGGGGCGCCGAGCAGTACTTC. Amino acids: CSVTGTGGAEQYF.

This clonotype was seen a single time. V usage is TRBV7-9 and J usage is TRBJ2-7; D gene uncertain. The CDR3 length is 12 residues. Germline V gene data show CDR1 as SEHNR and CDR2 as FQNEAQ (reference sequence). The ends were cut back, 5 bases at V and 3 bases at J, with 8 bases in the middle. DNA of the CDR3: TGTGCCAGCAGCAAGAACAGCTACGAGCAGTACTTC. It is translated as CASSKNSYEQYF. Drawing the rest from reference TRBV7-9 and TRBJ2-7, the complete variable domain is DTGVSQNPRHKITKRGQNVTFRCDPISEHNRLYWYRQTLGQGPEFLTYFQNEAQLEKSRLLSDRFSAERPKGSFSTLEIQRTEQGDSAMYLCASSKNSYEQYFGPGTRLTVT.

The chain is built from TRBV7-2 and TRBJ1-5; D is ambiguous. This CDR3 is built from 14 residues. The germline CDR1 and CDR2 sequences are SGHTA and FQGNSA. V dropped 0 bases and J dropped 2 bases, with 5 bases sitting between them. CDR3 sequence: CASSLAEGNQPQHF. In DNA form, the CDR3 reads TGTGCCAGCAGCTTAGCGGAGGGCAATCAGCCCCAGCATTTT.

This sequence joins TRBV2 and TRBJ2-1; D unresolved. Germline V gene sequence: CDR1 SNHLY, CDR2 FYNNEI. CDR3 length: 13 amino acids. Trimming cost V 7 bases and J 8 bases, with 15 bases left between them. For the CDR3, the DNA is TGTGCCAGCACCCGAATAGGCACGGATGAGCAGTTCTTC. It codes for CASTRIGTDEQFF.

This clonotype was seen a few times. This chain uses TRBV12-3 or TRBV12-4 with TRBJ1-1; D is undetermined. V lost 6 bases to trimming and J lost 1 base, with 6 bases between them. The CDR3 covers 12 residues. CDR3 sequence: CASRRENTEAFF. CDR3 coding DNA: TGTGCCAGCAGACGGGAGAACACTGAAGCTTTCTTT.

This clonotype was seen only a few times. The chain links TRBV6-2 or TRBV6-3 to TRBJ2-3; no definite D call. Trimming stripped 7 bases from V and 3 bases from J, with 14 bases between. CDR3 length: 14 amino acids. Germline CDR1 is MNHEY and CDR2 is SVGEGT. The CDR3, as DNA: TGTGCCAGCACCCTATACCAAGGGACAGATACGCAGTATTTT. This encodes CASTLYQGTDTQYF.

The genes are TRBV27 and TRBJ2-1, with TRBD2 identical over 13 bases. Trimming took 5 bases from V and 9 from J; bases not matched to a gene: 7. The CDR3 spans 15 residues. Germline CDR1 reads MNHEY; CDR2 reads SMNVEV (reference sequence). The CDR3 is CASSPTSGGPGEQFF. DNA for the CDR3: TGTGCCAGCAGTCCGACTAGCGGGGGGCCGGGTGAGCAGTTCTTC.

This clonotype was observed a handful of times. The CDR3 loop reads CASSLSGGSNYGYTF. In DNA form, the CDR3 reads TGTGCCAGCAGTTTAAGCGGGGGCTCTAACTATGGCTACACCTTC. The V call is TRBV12-3 or TRBV12-4, the J call TRBJ1-2; possibly TRBD1 for D (6 bases). With 2 bases removed from V and 0 bases from J, the gap between germline ends came to 10 bases. This CDR3 region has 15 residues.

This clonotype has a count of ten or more. The chain joins TRBV7-3 to TRBJ2-5; 12 positions agree with TRBD1. Trimming removed 5 bases from V and 1 base from J; junction bases left unmatched: 2. The CDR3 consists of 15 residues. Germline CDR1 is SGHTA and CDR2 is FQGTGA. The CDR3 loop reads CASSLGQGAQETQYF. Written as DNA, the CDR3 is TGTGCCAGCAGCCTGGGACAGGGGGCCCAAGAGACCCAGTACTTC.

V and J are TRBV6-2 or TRBV6-3 and TRBJ2-1; 12 nucleotides match TRBD2. CDR1 is MNHEY and CDR2 is SVGEGT in the germline V gene. This CDR3 is 18 amino acids long. V lost 6 bases to trimming and J lost 3 bases; unmatched junction nucleotides: 12. CDR3 coding DNA: TGTGCCAGCAGCGAGCCTAGCGGGGGGGCCACGATCTACAATGAGCAGTTCTTC. It is translated as CASSEPSGGATIYNEQFF.